A selection of T cell receptor beta chains follows, all from one sample in a study of radiotherapy plus CTLA-4 blockade in lung cancer. Profiling relied on immunoSEQ multiplex PCR, and the TCRdb table lists in-frame clones only, not all of them. This sample has tens of thousands of clones, with approximately 80% found just once. Sequenced material: peripheral blood, taken from a patient treated with radiotherapy plus ipilimumab. Every receptor here comes from a human donor with non-small cell lung cancer whose response to radiotherapy plus ipilimumab could not be evaluated. Each CDR3 is given with its conserved first and last residue. A D gene is named only where the DNA matches it firmly. Size is omitted from some rows. Given values are once, few, many or a class for expanded clones.

abundance: -
v_gene: TRBV4-2
j_gene: TRBJ2-7
d_gene: TRBD2
CDR3aa: CASSLGGGAGGLYEQYF
CDR3nt: TGTGCCAGCAGCCTGGGGGGGGGCGCGGGGGGACTCTACGAGCAGTACTTC

abundance: -
v_gene: TRBV6-5
j_gene: TRBJ2-1
d_gene: TRBD1
CDR3aa: CASSWDSQVYNEQFF
CDR3nt: TGTGCCAGCAGTTGGGACAGTCAAGTTTACAATGAGCAGTTCTTC

abundance: -
v_gene: TRBV5-6
j_gene: TRBJ2-7
d_gene: TRBD1
CDR3aa: CASSLLGQGITYEQYF
CDR3nt: TGTGCCAGCAGCTTGTTGGGACAGGGGATAACCTACGAGCAGTACTTC

abundance: few
v_gene: TRBV7-2
j_gene: TRBJ1-4
d_gene: -
CDR3aa: CASCPRATNEKLFF
CDR3nt: TGTGCCAGCTGTCCCCGAGCAACTAATGAAAAACTGTTTTTT

abundance: -
v_gene: TRBV5-4
j_gene: TRBJ2-7
d_gene: TRBD2
CDR3aa: CASSPTSDHEQYF
CDR3nt: TGTGCCAGCAGCCCCACTAGCGACCACGAGCAGTACTTC

abundance: -
v_gene: TRBV5-1
j_gene: TRBJ2-7
d_gene: TRBD1
CDR3aa: CASSSGTVSYEQYF
CDR3nt: TGCGCCAGCAGCTCAGGGACAGTCTCCTACGAGCAGTACTTC

abundance: once
v_gene: TRBV11-2
j_gene: TRBJ2-2
d_gene: -
CDR3aa: CASSTPAEGGELFF
CDR3nt: TGTGCCAGCAGCACCCCCGCGGAGGGCGGGGAGCTGTTTTTT

abundance: -
v_gene: TRBV7-2
j_gene: TRBJ2-5
d_gene: TRBD1
CDR3aa: CASSLMGQGRTQYF
CDR3nt: TGTGCCAGCAGCTTAATGGGACAGGGTAGAACCCAGTACTTC

abundance: -
v_gene: TRBV14
j_gene: TRBJ1-1
d_gene: -
CDR3aa: CASSPEIRGLGKGAFF
CDR3nt: TGTGCCAGCAGCCCTGAAATTAGGGGCCTAGGGAAAGGAGCTTTCTTT

abundance: -
v_gene: TRBV11-2
j_gene: TRBJ1-1
d_gene: TRBD1
CDR3aa: CASSMGQGNTEAFF
CDR3nt: TGTGCCAGCAGCATGGGACAGGGGAACACTGAAGCTTTCTTT

abundance: few
v_gene: TRBV18
j_gene: TRBJ1-3
d_gene: -
CDR3aa: CASSPSGGNTIYF
CDR3nt: TGTGCCAGCTCACCGTCAGGGGGAAACACCATATATTTT

abundance: -
v_gene: TRBV28
j_gene: TRBJ1-2
d_gene: TRBD1
CDR3aa: CASSLNRGNYGYTF
CDR3nt: TGTGCCAGCAGTTTAAACAGGGGAAACTATGGCTACACCTTC

abundance: few
v_gene: TRBV6-1
j_gene: TRBJ1-3
d_gene: TRBD1
CDR3aa: CASSDPGGSSGNTIYF
CDR3nt: TGTGCCAGCAGTGATCCAGGGGGCAGCTCTGGAAACACCATATATTTT

abundance: -
v_gene: TRBV10-2
j_gene: TRBJ2-7
d_gene: -
CDR3aa: CASTGSGGSYEQYF
CDR3nt: TGCGCCAGCACCGGTAGCGGAGGCTCCTACGAGCAGTACTTC

abundance: once
v_gene: TRBV28
j_gene: TRBJ2-1
d_gene: -
CDR3aa: CASSLTPGSHEQFF
CDR3nt: TGTGCCAGCAGTTTAACCCCGGGGTCCCATGAGCAGTTCTTC

abundance: -
v_gene: TRBV28
j_gene: TRBJ2-1
d_gene: -
CDR3aa: CASSLRGEQFF
CDR3nt: TGTGCCAGCAGCCTGCGGGGTGAGCAGTTCTTC

abundance: -
v_gene: TRBV15
j_gene: TRBJ1-1
d_gene: -
CDR3aa: CATSPLRGGTEAFF
CDR3nt: TGTGCCACCAGCCCCCTGAGGGGGGGCACTGAAGCTTTCTTT

abundance: -
v_gene: TRBV27
j_gene: TRBJ2-7
d_gene: -
CDR3aa: CASSLGARVPYEQYF
CDR3nt: TGTGCCAGCAGTCTAGGGGCCAGGGTCCCCTACGAGCAGTACTTC

abundance: -
v_gene: TRBV7-3
j_gene: TRBJ2-7
d_gene: TRBD1
CDR3aa: CASSLDRGASYEQYF
CDR3nt: TGTGCCAGCAGCTTAGACAGGGGGGCCTCCTACGAGCAGTACTTC

abundance: -
v_gene: TRBV7-2
j_gene: TRBJ2-7
d_gene: -
CDR3aa: CASSLGDEQYF
CDR3nt: TGTGCCAGCAGCTTGGGAGACGAGCAGTACTTC

abundance: -
v_gene: TRBV2
j_gene: TRBJ2-7
d_gene: -
CDR3aa: CASGEDYRREQYF
CDR3nt: TGTGCCAGCGGGGAGGACTACCGAAGAGAGCAGTACTTC